This TCR beta chain was recovered during a study of T-cell reconstitution after alpha-beta-depleted transplantation in children. Study-level findings and limits: From newly produced T cells came most of the T-cell counts and diversity one year after transplant. The high TCRbeta diversity at day 60 in some patients came from surviving recipient T cells and thymic progenitors. Several hundred rapidly expanded clones from non-depleted graft cells reportedly supplied alpha-beta T cells about two months post-transplant.

Unique molecular identifiers were used in preparing the TCRbeta library. TCRdb processed the PCR reads anew with MiXCR; each CDR3 protein has one entry. The sample lists 130,000 or so distinct CDR3 sequences, about 9.5% occurring once. As regards this clonotype: Its antigen is currently unknown.

The CDR3 loop spans 14 amino acids. Germline CDR1 MNHEY, CDR2 SVGAGI. V lost 4 bases and J 2 bases, leaving 12 bases between the germline ends. The V call is TRBV6-5, the J call TRBJ2-7; no clear D. The receptor was derived from a girl younger than two who had a stem cell transplant for combined immunodeficiency, so the T cells may come from the graft donor. Sequencing used PBMCs, mostly from graft donor cells, obtained 180 days after TCRalphabeta/CD19-depleted stem cell transplant. CDR3 in amino acids: CASSSPPGPYEQYF. The CDR3 region has the DNA TGTGCCAGCAGTTCCCCCCCAGGCCCCTACGAGCAGTACTTC.